This TCR beta chain originates from a study of T cell responses to AZD1222 COVID-19 vaccine. Trimming cost V 3 bases and J 1 base; bases outside gene matches: 4. Germline loops: CDR1 SGHRS, CDR2 YFSETQ. The CDR3 extends over 15 amino acids. Assay used: immunoSEQ multiplex PCR; TCRdb lists only in-frame clones, some missing. The table lists some 130,000 clones, more than 85% of them singletons. This receptor was identified in an adult in good health. The sequences come from peripheral blood, collected on day 0 of AZD1222 vaccination. The chain uses TRBV5-1 and TRBJ2-1; 7 positions match TRBD1. The CDR3 protein is CASSYDRVSYNEQFF. CDR3 coding DNA: TGCGCCAGCAGCTACGACAGGGTGTCCTACAATGAGCAGTTCTTC.